The rows below give T cell receptor beta chains drawn from one sample of a study of T cell changes during pregnancy in multiple sclerosis. The table came from immunoSEQ multiplex PCR; TCRdb's copy has only in-frame clones and leaves some out. The sample has tens of thousands of clones, over 85% seen once. The sample was peripheral blood, taken in the first trimester of pregnancy. These receptors were collected from a female donor in good health, enrolled as a control in a pregnancy study. The CDR3 runs from the conserved cysteine through the conserved F or W. A D gene is named only where the DNA matches it firmly. Some rows have no size entry. The others give once, few or many, or a class for an expanded clone.

cdr3_length clone_size d_call j_call v_call cdr3_aa cdr3_nt
14 . . TRBJ1-1 TRBV19 CASSIYPGQGEAFF TGTGCCAGTAGTATATACCCTGGCCAGGGCGAAGCTTTCTTT
13 . TRBD1 TRBJ2-7 TRBV6-5 CASSDRGPYEQYF TGTGCCAGCAGTGACAGGGGGCCCTACGAGCAGTACTTC
15 . . TRBJ1-1 TRBV11-3 CASSLGAGSNTEAFF TGTGCCAGCAGCTTAGGTGCCGGTTCGAACACTGAAGCTTTCTTT
15 . TRBD1 TRBJ2-7 TRBV19 CASRLHLDRPYEQYF TGTGCCAGTAGACTCCACCTGGACAGGCCCTACGAGCAGTACTTC
13 . TRBD1 TRBJ2-7 TRBV10-3 CAIANRGSYEQYF TGTGCCATTGCGAACAGGGGTTCCTACGAGCAGTACTTC
16 . . TRBJ2-1 TRBV30 CAWRPGMRVGYNEQFF TGTGCCTGGAGGCCGGGGATGAGGGTCGGCTACAATGAGCAGTTCTTC
17 . TRBD1 TRBJ1-2 TRBV2 CASTILQVALPGGIYTF TGTGCCAGCACCATTTTACAGGTAGCCCTTCCAGGGGGAATCTACACCTTC
14 . . TRBJ1-2 TRBV14 CASSRNRVGYGYTF TGTGCCAGCAGCCGCAACAGGGTTGGCTATGGCTACACCTTC
13 once . TRBJ1-1 TRBV7-2 CASSPAGRVGAFF TGTGCCAGCAGCCCCGCGGGGCGGGTTGGGGCTTTCTTT
14 . . TRBJ1-2 TRBV5-7 CASSPDQTVYGYTF TGTGCCAGCAGCCCCGATCAGACAGTCTATGGCTACACCTTC
14 . . TRBJ2-3 TRBV9 CASSVTVSTDTQYF TGTGCCAGCAGCGTAACTGTTAGCACAGATACGCAGTATTTT
16 . . TRBJ2-3 TRBV9 CASSATPDGSTDTQYF TGTGCCAGCAGCGCGACACCTGACGGTAGCACAGATACGCAGTATTTT
13 once . TRBJ2-7 TRBV6-6 CASSYTPGYEQYF TGTGCCAGCAGTTACACCCCGGGGTACGAGCAGTACTTC
15 . TRBD1 TRBJ1-5 TRBV2 CASSERTGGHQPQHF TGTGCCAGCAGTGAACGGACAGGGGGTCATCAGCCCCAGCATTTT
15 . . TRBJ1-5 TRBV30 CAWGMGQYSNQPQHF TGTGCCTGGGGGATGGGACAATATAGCAATCAGCCCCAGCATTTT
18 . TRBD1 TRBJ1-1 TRBV6-1 CASSEPTGGLLLNTEAFF TGTGCCAGCAGTGAACCGACAGGGGGACTTCTTCTGAACACTGAAGCTTTCTTT
15 . . TRBJ2-2 TRBV9 CASSVILGNTGELFF TGTGCCAGCAGCGTAATCCTCGGGAACACCGGGGAGCTGTTTTTT
19 . TRBD2 TRBJ2-1 TRBV4-3 CASSPSGTSGKSSYNEQFF TGCGCCAGCAGCCCCTCCGGGACTAGCGGGAAGAGCTCCTACAATGAGCAGTTCTTC
13 . . TRBJ1-2 TRBV9 CASSPSGAGGYTF TGTGCCAGCAGCCCCTCAGGTGCAGGTGGCTACACCTTC
13 . . TRBJ1-1 TRBV19 CASSISRDTEAFF TGTGCCAGTAGTATATCCAGGGACACTGAAGCTTTCTTT
14 . TRBD2 TRBJ2-7 TRBV2 CASSARGDAYEQYF TGTGCCAGCTCGGCGCGGGGGGATGCCTACGAGCAGTACTTC
15 many . TRBJ2-1 TRBV9 CASSLRAGVVDEQFF TGTGCCAGCAGCCTTAGGGCAGGGGTCGTAGATGAGCAGTTCTTC
14 . . TRBJ2-7 TRBV28 CASSLIGGNYEQYF TGTGCCAGCAGTTTAATTGGGGGGAACTACGAGCAGTACTTC
11 . TRBD2 TRBJ2-5 TRBV7-7 CASGLAGTQYF TGTGCTAGTGGACTAGCGGGGACCCAGTACTTC
15 once TRBD1 TRBJ1-5 TRBV6-5 CASSPDRGPNQPQHF TGTGCCAGCAGCCCGGACAGGGGGCCCAATCAGCCCCAGCATTTT
15 . TRBD1 TRBJ1-1 TRBV19 CASSVPTGWGTEAFF TGTGCCAGTAGTGTCCCGACAGGGTGGGGGACTGAAGCTTTCTTT
15 . TRBD1 TRBJ1-4 TRBV7-2 CASSSGQSTNEKLFF TGTGCCAGCAGCTCGGGACAGTCAACTAATGAAAAACTGTTTTTT
15 . TRBD2 TRBJ2-1 TRBV9 CASSVSSGAYNEQFF TGTGCCAGCAGCGTTTCTAGCGGTGCCTACAATGAGCAGTTCTTC
16 . . TRBJ1-6 TRBV7-8 CASSFSQTSYNSPLHF TGTGCCAGCAGCTTTTCACAGACCTCCTATAATTCACCCCTCCACTTT
17 once TRBD1 TRBJ2-1 TRBV7-8 CASSPRHRGSSYNEQFF TGTGCCAGCAGCCCAAGACACAGGGGAAGCTCCTACAATGAGCAGTTCTTC
15 . . TRBJ2-7 TRBV7-2 CASSPEWQIYQEQYF TGTGCCAGCAGTCCAGAATGGCAGATATACCAGGAGCAGTACTTC